A selection of T cell receptor beta chains follows, all from one sample in a study of T-cell reconstitution after alpha-beta-depleted transplantation in children. TCRdb processed the PCR reads anew with MiXCR; each CDR3 protein has one entry. Of about 90,000 distinct CDR3 sequences in the sample, 8% to 9% were seen once. The specimen comprised PBMCs from the stem cell graft donor, sampled from the stem cell graft. These receptors were taken from a human donor who donated a stem cell graft to a child with congenital amegakaryocytic thrombocytopenia. Each CDR3 is given with its conserved first and last residue. Each record gives: clone size, V gene, J gene, D gene, CDR3 DNA, CDR3 protein. D genes are given only for firm matches. Some rows mark clone size as missing; the rest say once, few, many or name a class of expanded clone.

many	TRBV28	TRBJ1-4	NA	TGTGCCAGCAGTGCAAGGACAGCTGCAACTAATGAAAAACTGTTTTTT	CASSARTAATNEKLFF
many	TRBV5-1	TRBJ1-2	NA	TGCGCCAGCAGCTTGGATGGCGTAAACTATGGCTACACCTTC	CASSLDGVNYGYTF
many	TRBV4-2	TRBJ1-4	TRBD1	TGTGCCAGCAGCCTAGGACAGGGCCCTAATGAAAAACTGTTTTTT	CASSLGQGPNEKLFF
many	TRBV20-1	TRBJ1-2	NA	TGCAGTGCTACGGCGTCGGTCCCCCATGGCTACACCTTC	CSATASVPHGYTF
many	TRBV6-1	TRBJ1-6	TRBD1	TGTGCCAGCAGTAAACGGACAGGCCATAATTCACCCCTCCACTTT	CASSKRTGHNSPLHF
many	TRBV12-3/TRBV12-4	TRBJ2-2	NA	TGTGCCAGTAGTCGCTTAGGAGACACCGGGGAGCTGTTTTTT	CASSRLGDTGELFF
many	TRBV5-1	TRBJ2-7	NA	TGCGCCAGCAGCTTGGGCCATACTTCCTACGAGCAGTACTTC	CASSLGHTSYEQYF
many	TRBV20-1	TRBJ1-1	NA	TGCAGTGCTAGAGAAGGCAGAGGGGAAACTGAAGCTTTCTTT	CSAREGRGETEAFF
few	TRBV3-1	TRBJ1-3	NA	TGTGCCAGCAGCCAAGCGGCCGCCAGCTCTGGAAACACCATATATTTT	CASSQAAASSGNTIYF
many	TRBV12-3/TRBV12-4	TRBJ2-7	TRBD1	TGTGCCAGCAGTCTCAGGACAGGTAGCTCCTACGAGCAGTACTTC	CASSLRTGSSYEQYF
many	TRBV3-1	TRBJ2-4	NA	TGTGCCAGCAGCCAAGATCGCACTCGTACTGCCAAAAACATTCAGTACTTC	CASSQDRTRTAKNIQYF
many	TRBV29-1	TRBJ2-1	NA	TGCAGCGCCGAGGGCCTAAATTACAATGAGCAGTTCTTC	CSAEGLNYNEQFF
many	TRBV12-3/TRBV12-4	TRBJ1-2	NA	TGTGCCAGCAGGAAAGAGGGGGGTGGCTACACCTTC	CASRKEGGGYTF
many	TRBV4-2	TRBJ2-7	TRBD1	TGTGCCAGCAGCCAACTTACCAGGGGGCGATCCTACGAGCAGTACTTC	CASSQLTRGRSYEQYF
many	TRBV29-1	TRBJ2-7	TRBD2	TGCAGCGTTGCATCTAGCGGTGCCTACGAGCAGTACTTC	CSVASSGAYEQYF
many	TRBV5-1	TRBJ2-1	NA	TGCGCCAGCAGCGCCGGCACAACAGTCGACAATGCGCAGTTCTTC	CASSAGTTVDNAQFF
NA	TRBV10-2	TRBJ2-1	NA	TGCGCCAGCAGGTGGGACTCTCCCGCGTTGTATGAGCAGTTCTTC	CASRWDSPALYEQFF
many	TRBV12-3/TRBV12-4	TRBJ2-2	TRBD1	TGTGCCAGCAGTATCGGACAGGGGGCGAACGGGGAGCTGTTTTTT	CASSIGQGANGELFF
NA	TRBV5-1	TRBJ2-2	TRBD1	TGCGCCAGCAGAAGAACAGGGGGGAACACCGGGGAGCTGTTTTTT	CASRRTGGNTGELFF
few	TRBV4-3	TRBJ2-7	NA	TGCGCCAGCAGCCACAATTCGGACACAGAGCAGTACTTC	CASSHNSDTEQYF
NA	TRBV19	TRBJ1-5	NA	TGTGCCAGTAGTATATTGTCGGGAGGGGTCGACAATCAGCCCCAGCATTTT	CASSILSGGVDNQPQHF